This T cell receptor beta chain was observed in a study of cytomegalovirus exposure and HLA in healthy donors. Primers for the PCR totalled 60 Vbeta and 13 Jbeta. The table came from immunoSEQ multiplex PCR; TCRdb's copy has only in-frame clones and leaves some out. The sample table sets out 140,000 to 150,000 clones. Trimming removed 1 base from V and 5 bases from J, with 8 bases in between. This CDR3 region has 13 residues. The germline V gene has CDR1 LGHNA and CDR2 YNFKEQ. The chain is built from TRBV4-2 and TRBJ2-5; D gene uncertain. The specimen was PBMCs. The clonotype comes from a male donor in good health and CMV-seronegative. DNA for the CDR3: TGTGCCAGCAGCCAAGGCTATCTGGAGACCCAGTACTTC. Protein: CASSQGYLETQYF.